A selection of T cell receptor beta chains follows, all from one sample in a study of T-cell reconstitution after alpha-beta-depleted transplantation in children. Using its own MiXCR run on the PCR reads, TCRdb lists one record per CDR3 protein. Of about 27,000 distinct CDR3 sequences listed, roughly 19% were seen once; the top ten hold approximately 40%. Sequencing used PBMCs, mostly from graft donor cells, obtained 60 days after TCRalphabeta/CD19-depleted stem cell transplant. These receptors all come from a male patient under 10 years old who had a stem cell transplant for acute lymphoblastic leukemia, so the T cells may come from the graft donor. Both conserved end residues are part of each CDR3. D genes are given only for firm matches. Clone size is stated in some rows and not others, as once, few, many or a class when expanded.

>TRBV24-1|TRBD1|few|TRBJ2-3
CATSDLIGGTGVTDTQYF
TGTGCCACCAGTGATTTGATTGGCGGGACAGGGGTCACAGATACGCAGTATTTT
>TRBV6-2/TRBV6-3|.|.|TRBJ2-6
CASSLALWGLSGANVLTF
TGTGCCAGCAGTTTAGCCCTATGGGGTCTTTCTGGGGCCAACGTCCTGACTTTC
>TRBV6-2/TRBV6-3|.|few|TRBJ2-1
CASNPAAYGTYNEQFF
TGTGCCAGCAACCCAGCCGCCTACGGAACCTACAATGAGCAGTTCTTC
>TRBV5-5|.|many|TRBJ2-7
CASSFARASYEQYF
TGTGCCAGCAGCTTCGCCAGAGCAAGCTACGAGCAGTACTTC
>TRBV12-3/TRBV12-4|.|few|TRBJ2-1
CASSFGVEQFF
TGTGCCAGCAGTTTTGGAGTTGAGCAGTTCTTC
>TRBV29-1|.|medium-sized|TRBJ1-2
CSAWDESFGYTF
TGCAGCGCCTGGGACGAGAGTTTCGGCTACACCTTC
>TRBV6-2/TRBV6-3|.|few|TRBJ1-1
CASSYGARVNTEAFF
TGTGCCAGCAGTTACGGGGCCCGGGTGAACACTGAAGCTTTCTTT
>TRBV5-1|TRBD1|many|TRBJ1-5
CASSSTGAGQPQHF
TGCGCCAGCAGCTCTACAGGGGCTGGACAGCCCCAGCATTTT
>TRBV28|.|.|TRBJ2-3
CASRTGTSTDTQYF
TGTGCCAGCAGAACAGGAACAAGCACAGATACGCAGTATTTT
>TRBV5-1|.|few|TRBJ1-6
CASSNGNNSPLHF
TGCGCCAGCAGTAACGGGAATAATTCACCCCTCCACTTT
>TRBV12-3/TRBV12-4|.|.|TRBJ1-5
CAEDGRDQPQHF
TGTGCCGAGGACGGGCGGGATCAGCCCCAGCATTTT
>TRBV11-2|TRBD1|few|TRBJ2-1
CASSPWTGGPNEQFF
TGTGCCAGCAGCCCCTGGACAGGGGGTCCCAATGAGCAGTTCTTC
>TRBV15|.|many|TRBJ2-1
CATSERFTGFELSLSSYNEQFF
TGTGCCACCAGCGAACGATTTACAGGTTTCGAACTTTCCTTGAGCTCCTACAATGAGCAGTTCTTC
>TRBV10-1|.|many|TRBJ2-3
CASSREERGTDTQYF
TGCGCCAGCTCCAGGGAGGAGCGGGGCACAGATACGCAGTATTTT
>TRBV3-1|.|.|TRBJ1-5
CASSQGAGNQPQHF
TGTGCCAGCAGCCAGGGGGCAGGCAATCAGCCCCAGCATTTT
>TRBV6-4|TRBD1|.|TRBJ1-2
CASSEEGQGIYGYTF
TGTGCCAGCAGTGAAGAAGGACAGGGAATCTATGGCTACACCTTC
>TRBV28|.|.|TRBJ1-4
CATRSGGNYEKLFF
TGTGCCACCCGGTCGGGGGGGAACTATGAAAAACTGTTTTTT
>TRBV20-1|.|many|TRBJ2-5
CSARGLGSETQYF
TGCAGTGCTAGAGGTCTAGGATCAGAGACCCAGTACTTC
>TRBV24-1|.|few|TRBJ1-3
CATSDSRRPGNTIYF
TGTGCCACCAGTGATTCCCGGCGACCTGGAAACACCATATATTTT
>TRBV5-6|TRBD2|few|TRBJ2-3
CASRRGADTQYF
TGTGCCAGTCGGCGGGGGGCGGATACGCAGTATTTT
>TRBV28|.|.|TRBJ2-2
CASSPTGPNTGELFF
TGTGCCAGCAGCCCCACAGGACCGAACACCGGGGAGCTGTTTTTT
>TRBV12-5|TRBD2|.|TRBJ2-5
CASALAGGLETQYF
TGTGCTAGTGCGCTAGCGGGGGGGTTAGAGACCCAGTACTTC
>TRBV15|.|few|TRBJ2-1
CATSSGGRGFNEQFF
TGTGCCACCAGCAGCGGGGGTCGAGGGTTCAATGAGCAGTTCTTC
>TRBV28|.|.|TRBJ1-1
CASSFGWHTNTEAFF
TGTGCCAGCAGTTTTGGGTGGCATACGAACACTGAAGCTTTCTTT
>TRBV7-9|TRBD2|many|TRBJ2-1
CASSLAGGGAYNEQFF
TGTGCCAGCAGCTTAGCGGGCGGGGGGGCCTACAATGAGCAGTTCTTC
>TRBV9|TRBD2|few|TRBJ2-2
CASSAGLAHTGELFF
TGTGCCAGCAGCGCGGGACTAGCGCACACCGGGGAGCTGTTTTTT
>TRBV7-8|.|few|TRBJ2-6
CASEDKRGSGANVLTF
TGTGCCAGCGAGGATAAAAGGGGGTCTGGGGCCAACGTCCTGACTTTC
>TRBV9|TRBD2|many|TRBJ2-3
CASSARGGDTTDTQYF
TGTGCCAGCAGCGCCCGCGGGGGGGATACCACAGATACGCAGTATTTT
>TRBV20-1|.|many|TRBJ2-5
CSATGTEETQYF
TGCAGTGCGACCGGGACGGAAGAGACCCAGTACTTC
>TRBV11-1|TRBD2|.|TRBJ2-5
CASSQRAGGMRETQYF
TGTGCCAGCAGCCAGAGAGCGGGGGGTATGAGGGAGACCCAGTACTTC
>TRBV5-1|.|many|TRBJ2-1
CASSFGANNEQFF
TGCGCCAGCAGCTTCGGGGCTAACAATGAGCAGTTCTTC
>TRBV3-1|.|.|TRBJ1-2
CASSQERYYTF
TGTGCCAGCAGCCAAGAAAGATACTACACCTTC
>TRBV6-1|TRBD1|.|TRBJ1-5
CASSPQGGRQPQHF
TGTGCCAGCAGCCCACAGGGGGGACGTCAGCCCCAGCATTTT
>TRBV5-4|.|many|TRBJ2-2
CASTREGTGELFF
TGTGCCAGCACGCGGGAAGGGACCGGGGAGCTGTTTTTT
>TRBV5-1|.|.|TRBJ2-5
CASSLGSRGTQYF
TGCGCCAGCAGCTTGGGGAGCAGGGGGACCCAGTACTTC
>TRBV29-1|.|many|TRBJ2-7
CSVEGQGGGEQYF
TGCAGCGTTGAAGGCCAGGGGGGAGGCGAGCAGTACTTC
>TRBV2|.|few|TRBJ1-3
CASLRASGNTIYF
TGTGCCAGCCTCAGAGCCTCTGGAAACACCATATATTTT
>TRBV20-1|TRBD1|.|TRBJ2-7
CSADDRDYEQYF
TGCAGTGCGGACGACAGGGACTACGAGCAGTACTTC
>TRBV20-1|.|.|TRBJ2-5
CSARESTGQGGTQYF
TGCAGTGCTAGAGAGTCGACAGGTCAAGGAGGGACCCAGTACTTC
>TRBV6-1|.|.|TRBJ1-3
CASSPPNPSSGNTIYF
TGTGCCAGCAGTCCCCCTAACCCTAGCTCTGGAAACACCATATATTTT
>TRBV7-9|TRBD2|once|TRBJ2-2
CASSFQGAGAGELFF
TGTGCCAGCAGCTTTCAGGGTGCGGGGGCCGGGGAGCTGTTTTTT
>TRBV7-9|.|few|TRBJ2-7
CASSLGPGNYEQYF
TGTGCCAGCAGCTTAGGGCCCGGAAACTACGAGCAGTACTTC
>TRBV6-1|.|few|TRBJ1-1
CASSVSRGNTEAFF
TGTGCCAGCAGCGTGAGCAGGGGGAACACTGAAGCTTTCTTT
>TRBV10-3|.|many|TRBJ2-7
CAIIRGYEQYF
TGTGCCATCATAAGGGGTTACGAGCAGTACTTC
>TRBV4-2|TRBD2|.|TRBJ2-1
CASSPSPGVGRSYNEQFF
TGTGCCAGCAGCCCGAGTCCTGGGGTCGGGAGGTCGTACAATGAGCAGTTCTTC
>TRBV29-1|TRBD2|.|TRBJ2-2
CSVEETSGSSGELFF
TGCAGCGTTGAAGAGACTAGCGGGAGTTCCGGGGAGCTGTTTTTT
>TRBV12-3/TRBV12-4|TRBD1|.|TRBJ1-2
CASSAGQATYGYTF
TGTGCCAGCAGTGCGGGACAGGCGACCTATGGCTACACCTTC
>TRBV6-1|.|.|TRBJ1-2
CASRDTGTYGYTF
TGTGCCAGCAGGGACACAGGGACCTATGGCTACACCTTC
>TRBV28|.|few|TRBJ1-2
CASSFRGIYGYTF
TGTGCCAGCAGTTTTAGGGGGATTTATGGCTACACCTTC
>TRBV2|.|few|TRBJ1-3
CASSESRSGNTIYF
TGTGCCAGCAGTGAAAGCAGGTCTGGAAACACCATATATTTT
>TRBV12-3/TRBV12-4|TRBD1|.|TRBJ2-5
CASSGTVRKTQYF
TGTGCCAGCAGTGGGACAGTCCGGAAGACCCAGTACTTC
>TRBV30|.|many|TRBJ2-7
CAWGSSYEQYF
TGTGCCTGGGGATCATCTTACGAGCAGTACTTC
>TRBV12-3/TRBV12-4|.|many|TRBJ2-1
CASSTRGGWDEQFF
TGTGCCAGCAGCACACGGGGCGGATGGGATGAGCAGTTCTTC
>TRBV12-3/TRBV12-4|TRBD1|many|TRBJ2-3
CASSFGQGALPTTDTQYF
TGTGCCAGCAGTTTCGGACAGGGGGCGCTTCCAACCACAGATACGCAGTATTTT
>TRBV9|TRBD2|.|TRBJ2-3
CASSQQGRLAGDRTDTQYF
TGTGCCAGCAGCCAGCAGGGCCGGCTAGCGGGGGATCGCACAGATACGCAGTATTTT